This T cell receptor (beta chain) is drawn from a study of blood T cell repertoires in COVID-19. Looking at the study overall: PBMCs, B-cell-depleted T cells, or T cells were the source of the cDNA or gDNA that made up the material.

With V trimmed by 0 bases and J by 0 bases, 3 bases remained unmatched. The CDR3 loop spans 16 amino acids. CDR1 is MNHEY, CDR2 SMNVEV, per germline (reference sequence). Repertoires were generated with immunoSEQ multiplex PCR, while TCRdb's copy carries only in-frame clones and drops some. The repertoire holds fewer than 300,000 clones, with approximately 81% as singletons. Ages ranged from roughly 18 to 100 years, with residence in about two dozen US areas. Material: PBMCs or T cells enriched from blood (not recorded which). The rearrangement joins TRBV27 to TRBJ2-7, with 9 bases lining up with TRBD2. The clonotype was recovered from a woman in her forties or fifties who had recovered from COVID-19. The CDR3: CASSLSLAGSSYEQYF. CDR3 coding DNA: TGTGCCAGCAGTTTATCCCTAGCGGGGAGCTCCTACGAGCAGTACTTC.